Each of the 24 T cell receptor beta chains below was sequenced from the same sample in a study of cytomegalovirus exposure and HLA in healthy donors. PCR amplification relied on 60 Vbeta primers (plus 13 Jbeta primers). TCRdb's table, derived via immunoSEQ multiplex PCR, lists solely in-frame clones and lacks some. The sample carries around 230,000 clones, 60% to 80% recorded once. Material for sequencing was PBMCs. These receptors all come from a male donor in good health and CMV-seronegative.

J is TRBJ2-3 and V is TRBV27; 9 bases fit TRBD1. The CDR3 has 15 residues. V shed 2 bases and J 6 bases; nucleotides not matched to a gene: 6. The germline V gene encodes CDR1 MNHEY and CDR2 SMNVEV (reference sequence). The CDR3 spells CASSLVQGARDTQYF. CDR3 nucleotide sequence: TGTGCCAGCAGTTTAGTACAGGGGGCAAGGGATACGCAGTATTTT.

V usage is TRBV30 and J usage is TRBJ1-1; maybe TRBD1 (6 bases). Germline V gene sequence: CDR1 GTSNPN, CDR2 SVGIG (reference sequence). This CDR3 comprises 15 residues. Trimming took off 0 bases at V and 10 bases at J, with 21 bases between the two ends. The CDR3 coding sequence is TGTGCCTGGAGTGTACGGCGGCAGGGCGGGGGGGCAGCTTTCTTT. The encoded protein is CAWSVRRQGGGAAFF.

Only one count was recorded for this clone. V and J are TRBV11-2 and TRBJ2-7; D might be TRBD1 (5 bases). The CDR3 extends over 14 amino acids. The V and J ends lost 1 base and 3 bases respectively, with 10 bases between them. Looked up from germline, CDR1 is SGHAT and CDR2 is FQNNGV. The CDR3 loop reads CASSLGGAVYEQYF. The CDR3 DNA is TGTGCCAGCAGCTTAGGGGGCGCAGTCTACGAGCAGTACTTC.

The chain has TRBV5-1 and TRBJ2-5, with 7 nucleotides matching TRBD1. The CDR3 extends over 13 amino acids. The J segment lost 3 bases and the V segment lost 4 bases, leaving 3 bases of the junction unmatched. Germline CDR1 reads SGHRS; CDR2 reads YFSETQ. The CDR3 region is CASSHQGEETQYF. DNA for the CDR3: TGCGCCAGCAGCCACCAGGGGGAAGAGACCCAGTACTTC.

The count of this clone is one. This chain connects TRBV5-5 to TRBJ2-7, with TRBD1 matching over 8 bases. The V gene end was trimmed by 0 bases and the J gene end by 2 bases; junction bases not matched to a gene: 7. Germline assignment: CDR1 SGHKS and CDR2 YYEKEE (reference sequence). The CDR3 length is 16 residues. The CDR3 is CASSLVGGQGAYEQYF. The CDR3 coding sequence is TGTGCCAGCAGCTTGGTAGGTGGACAGGGAGCCTACGAGCAGTACTTC.

V gene TRBV9 combines with J gene TRBJ2-2; D perhaps matches TRBD2 (6 bases). CDR1 is SGDLS, CDR2 YYNGEE, per germline. V lost 4 bases and J lost 1, with 11 bases in between. This CDR3 has 15 residues. CDR3 in DNA: TGTGCCAGCAGCATCCGGGACTTGAACACCGGGGAGCTGTTTTTT. Amino acid sequence: CASSIRDLNTGELFF.

The chain couples TRBV5-1 to TRBJ2-7; TRBD1 agrees at 9 bases. J was trimmed by 1 base and V by 2 bases; bases with no gene match: 10. CDR1 is SGHRS and CDR2 is YFSETQ in the germline V gene. The CDR3 is 17 amino acids. CDR3 protein: CASSFAGTGRTSYEQYF. CDR3 DNA sequence: TGCGCCAGCAGCTTCGCCGGGACAGGGAGAACATCCTACGAGCAGTACTTC. Full variable domain (remainder filled in from reference TRBV5-1 and TRBJ2-7): KAGVTQTPRYLIKTRGQQVTLSCSPISGHRSVSWYQQTPGQGLQFLFEYFSETQRNKGNFPGRFSGRQFSNSRSEMNVSTLELGDSALYLCASSFAGTGRTSYEQYFGPGTRLTVT.

The CDR3 DNA sequence: TGTGCCAGCAGTGGGGGGGGCTATGGCTACACCTTC. Translation gives CASSGGGYGYTF. The chain recombines TRBV6-5 with TRBJ1-2, with D possibly being TRBD1 (5 bases). The CDR3 totals 12 residues. CDR1 is MNHEY, CDR2 SVGAGI, per germline. Between the trimmed V and J ends, which lost 5 bases and 4 bases, there was a span of 8 bases.

The V call is TRBV28, the J call TRBJ2-6; 8 bases are shared with TRBD1. The CDR3 is made up of 14 amino acids. The V gene's germline CDR1 is MDHEN and CDR2 SYDVKM. V dropped 8 bases and J dropped 4; count of bases not matched to a gene: 4. The CDR3 here is CASDRGSGANVLTF. CDR3 coding DNA: TGTGCCAGCGACAGGGGTTCCGGGGCCAACGTCCTGACTTTC.

The chain joins TRBV7-2 to TRBJ1-4, with unresolved D. This CDR3 comprises 17 residues. The germline V and J ends were trimmed by 4 bases and 4 bases, with 19 bases remaining between them. Germline V gene sequence: CDR1 SGHTA, CDR2 FQGNSA. CDR3 DNA sequence: TGTGCCAGCAGCTCATCGATCGGACCCGGACTTAATGAAAAACTGTTTTTT. Protein sequence: CASSSSIGPGLNEKLFF.

In this sample, this clone turned up a few times. The chain links TRBV5-1 to TRBJ2-7; 10 bases agree with TRBD1. The trim removed 3 bases at V and 6 bases at J, leaving 9 bases unmatched. The CDR3 extends over 15 amino acids. Per the germline V gene, CDR1 is SGHRS and CDR2 is YFSETQ. The CDR3 protein is CASSSPGTGVVEQYF. The DNA for the CDR3 is TGCGCCAGCAGCTCGCCAGGGACAGGGGTCGTCGAGCAGTACTTC.

V is TRBV19 and J is TRBJ2-5, with 9 bases that match TRBD2. Germline V gene sequence: CDR1 LNHDA, CDR2 SQIVND (reference sequence). The CDR3 covers 16 residues. The ends lost 3 bases at V and 4 bases at J; junction bases unmatched: 9. CDR3 sequence (DNA): TGTGCCAGTAGTATGGCCCCTAGCGGGGCTCGAGAGACCCAGTACTTC. Protein product: CASSMAPSGARETQYF.

This chain links TRBV6-5 with TRBJ2-7; 8 bases map to TRBD1. After removal of 7 bases from V and 4 bases from J, the junction contained 9 bases not matched to a gene. Germline CDR1 MNHEY, CDR2 SVGAGI. The CDR3 is made up of 14 amino acids. The CDR3 protein is CASTSGTGSYEQYF. As DNA, the CDR3 is TGTGCCAGCACCTCAGGGACAGGTTCTTACGAGCAGTACTTC.

This chain uses TRBV7-8 with TRBJ1-3, with 9 bases aligning to TRBD1. This CDR3 has 16 residues. V dropped 5 bases and J dropped 3; count of bases not matched to a gene: 8. The germline V gene has CDR1 SGHVS and CDR2 FQNEAQ. The CDR3 DNA reads TGTGCCAGCAGCCCTATGAACAGGGGGCTTGGAAACACCATATATTTT. Translation gives CASSPMNRGLGNTIYF.

The V and J genes are TRBV7-9 and TRBJ2-7; 11 nucleotides agree with TRBD2. J gave up 6 bases and V 4 bases, and 5 bases lay outside the gene matches. The germline V gene has CDR1 SEHNR and CDR2 FQNEAQ (reference sequence). The CDR3 is 14 residues long. In DNA, the CDR3 is TGTGCCAGCAGCTCCTTAGCGGGAGGGGGCGAGCAGTACTTC. Translating gives CASSSLAGGGEQYF.

The V gene is TRBV14, the J gene TRBJ2-4; tentative D call: TRBD1 (5 bases). V lost 4 bases to trimming and J lost 8 bases, with 9 bases between them. This CDR3 has 12 residues. Looked up from germline, CDR1 is SGHDN and CDR2 is FVKESK. The CDR3 DNA reads TGTGCCAGCAGCCTTACCAGGGACATTCAGTACTTC. This sequence encodes CASSLTRDIQYF.

The rearrangement uses TRBV21-1 and TRBJ2-3; TRBD1 is the table's D call, not checked against the DNA. TRBV21-1 is classified as a pseudogene. This CDR3 has 15 amino acids. The CDR3, as DNA: TGTGCCAGCAGGGATTTGACAGGGACTGGGGATACGCAGTATTTT. It specifies CASRDLTGTGDTQYF.

The rearrangement joins TRBV5-1 to TRBJ2-1; 8 bases map to TRBD1. Trimming took 2 bases from V and 9 from J; bases not matched to a gene: 7. The CDR3 extends over 14 amino acids. In germline, CDR1 is SGHRS, CDR2 YFSETQ. CDR3 in DNA: TGCGCCAGCAGCTTCAGGGGGCGAGAAGGTGAGCAGTTCTTC. Translation gives CASSFRGREGEQFF.

This chain links TRBV6-5 with TRBJ1-6; 10 bases are shared with TRBD1. Trimming removed 4 bases from V and 7 bases from J; junction bases left unmatched: 7. Per germline, CDR1 MNHEY and CDR2 SVGAGI. This CDR3 spans 16 amino acids. CDR3 nucleotides: TGTGCCAGCAGTTGGGGGATGGGACAGGGGAATTCACCCCTCCACTTT. It is translated as CASSWGMGQGNSPLHF.

V is TRBV6-6 and J is TRBJ1-6; D gene unclear. With 7 bases removed from V and 11 bases from J, the gap between germline ends came to 12 bases. Germline assignment: CDR1 MNHNY and CDR2 SVGAGI (reference sequence). This CDR3 region has 12 residues. The CDR3 reads CASIYLLTPLHF. The CDR3 nucleotides read TGTGCCAGCATCTACCTCTTGACACCCCTCCACTTT.

V gene TRBV5-6 combines with J gene TRBJ2-7; perhaps TRBD1 as D (8 bases). CDR1 and CDR2 from the germline V gene are SGHDT and YYEEEE. The length of the CDR3 is 13 residues. V was pared by 5 bases and J by 2 bases, with 11 bases between. The CDR3 nucleotides are TGTGCCAGCAGACAGGGGGGGACCTACGAGCAGTACTTC. Its translation: CASRQGGTYEQYF. Looking up the rest from reference TRBV5-6 and TRBJ2-7 gives the full variable domain: DAGVTQSPTHLIKTRGQQVTLRCSPKSGHDTVSWYQQALGQGPQFIFQYYEEEERQRGNFPDRFSGHQFPNYSSELNVNALLLGDSALYLCASRQGGTYEQYFGPGTRLTVT.

V usage is TRBV30 and J usage is TRBJ2-7; 8 nucleotides line up with TRBD1. The CDR3 is made up of 15 amino acids. CDR1 is GTSNPN and CDR2 is SVGIG in the germline V gene (reference sequence). V shed 3 bases and J 6 bases; nucleotides not matched to a gene: 13. The CDR3 loop is CAWRRTGGQGGEQYF. In nucleotides, the CDR3 is TGTGCCTGGAGAAGGACCGGCGGACAGGGCGGCGAGCAGTACTTC. Variable domain in full (rest from reference TRBV30 and TRBJ2-7): SQTIHQWPATLVQPVGSPLSLECTVEGTSNPNLYWYRQAAGRGLQLLFYSVGIGQISSEVPQNLSASRPQDRQFILSSKKLLLSDSGFYLCAWRRTGGQGGEQYFGPGTRLTVT.

This chain joins TRBV6-6 and TRBJ1-1; TRBD1 might be the D (6 bases). Trimming removed 6 bases at V and 3 bases at J, with 11 bases between. The length of the CDR3 is 13 residues. Germline assignment: CDR1 MNHNY and CDR2 SVGAGI (reference sequence). The CDR3 DNA follows: TGTGCCAGCAGAACAGGGTGGGACACTGAAGCTTTCTTT. Translated: CASRTGWDTEAFF.

The chain uses TRBV11-2 and TRBJ2-5; D gene unclear. The V and J ends lost 5 bases and 4 bases respectively, with 14 bases between them. CDR3 size: 14 residues. Germline loops: CDR1 SGHAT, CDR2 FQNNGV. The CDR3 nucleotides are TGTGCCAGCAGCCTACCATGGAGTGGAGAGACCCAGTACTTC. This sequence encodes CASSLPWSGETQYF. The full variable domain, rest sourced from reference TRBV11-2 and TRBJ2-5, is EAGVAQSPRYKIIEKRQSVAFWCNPISGHATLYWYQQILGQGPKLLIQFQNNGVVDDSQLPKDRFSAERLKGVDSTLKIQPAKLEDSAVYLCASSLPWSGETQYFGPGTRLLVL.